This T cell receptor beta chain was identified in a study of T-cell reconstitution after alpha-beta-depleted transplantation in children (dated by TCRdb to the mid-2010s). Regarding the complete study: Using TCR repertoire profiling, the study quantitatively followed how T-cell immune reconstitution unfolded in children after TCRalphabeta/CD19-depleted allogeneic hematopoietic cell transplantation.

Library construction relied on PCR. TCRdb records Illumina HiSeq 2500 as the sequencer. Molecular barcoding was employed in the preparation of TCR libraries, with unique molecular identifiers being used to normalize TCRbeta repertoire quantification. TCRdb trimmed public reads at Q25 via fastp, called clones via MiXCR and kept in-frame beta chains. When rows share a CDR3 protein, they turn into one entry using the most common DNA and genes. The sample table records approximately 340,000 distinct CDR3 sequences; 10% to 13% of these occur just once. The biggest ten clones account for less than 2.5% of the sample. Comments on this clonotype: No antigen is known for it. Base qualities are missing; no much larger clone stands one base away.

V ends up 7 bases short and J 6 bases short, with an unmatched junction base count of 7. Taken from cysteine to phenylalanine, the CDR3 has 14 residues. Only CDR3 DNA remains: 42 bases, in frame from the first base. The germline V gene sets CDR1 to SQVTM and CDR2 to ANQGSEA. Recombination linked TRBV29-1 to TRBJ2-1, with TRBD2 identical over 12 junction bases. The sequencing used PBMCs from the stem cell graft donor, collected from the stem cell graft. The TCR sequence derives from a human donor who donated a stem cell graft to a child with acute lymphoblastic leukemia. The DNA sequence is TGCAGCGCTAGCGGGAGGGTAGCGTTCAATGAGCAGTTCTTC. This sequence encodes CSASGRVAFNEQFF.